The rows below give T cell receptor beta chains drawn from one sample of a study of CD8 T cells in ankylosing spondylitis. TCRdb re-derived calls from the 5' RACE reads in MiXCR, one entry per CDR3 protein. Here the sample spans about 240,000 distinct CDR3 sequences, 7.5% to 9% being singletons. Material for sequencing was blood, either unsorted or a sorted T cell fraction (not recorded which). These receptors all stem from a male donor with ankylosing spondylitis or in good health (not recorded which). CDR3s include the opening cysteine and the closing phenylalanine or tryptophan. A D gene is named only where the DNA matches it firmly. Expanded clones are given a class, and other clones once, few, many or no size at all.

v_call	j_call	d_call	clone_size	cdr3_nt	cdr3_aa
TRBV5-1	TRBJ2-7	.	many	TGCGCCAGCAGCTTAGGGGTGAACTCCTACGAGCAGTACTTC	CASSLGVNSYEQYF
TRBV7-9	TRBJ2-1	.	many	TGTGCCAGCAGCTTATCAGGGAGAGTCTACAATGAGCAGTTCTTC	CASSLSGRVYNEQFF
TRBV6-5	TRBJ2-7	TRBD1	many	TGTGCCAGCAGTTACTCGGGACAGCTTTTCTCCTACGAGCAGTACTTC	CASSYSGQLFSYEQYF
TRBV20-1	TRBJ2-3	.	many	TGCAGTGCTAGCGGAAGACACACTACAACGCACCCAGATACGCAGTATTTT	CSASGRHTTTHPDTQYF
TRBV7-2	TRBJ1-5	.	few	TGTGCCAGCAGCTTAGTCGGCGAGGGGCGGGATCAGCCCCAGCATTTT	CASSLVGEGRDQPQHF
TRBV10-3	TRBJ2-1	TRBD1	few	TGTGCCATCAGTCCCCCCGGGACAGGGAACAATGAGCAGTTCTTC	CAISPPGTGNNEQFF
TRBV27	TRBJ1-2	.	.	TGTGCCAGCCGAGGGCAGGGGTATCCCTATGGCTACACCTTC	CASRGQGYPYGYTF
TRBV7-3	TRBJ1-2	.	many	TGTGCCAGCACCCGGGGGGTAGACTATGGCTACACCTTC	CASTRGVDYGYTF
TRBV6-1	TRBJ1-1	.	many	TGTGCCAGCAAATTAACGGGAACTGAAGCTTTCTTT	CASKLTGTEAFF
TRBV12-3/TRBV12-4	TRBJ2-7	TRBD2	many	TGTGCCAGCAGTCATGGGGGGGGGAGCGCAGGCTCCTACGAGCAGTACTTC	CASSHGGGSAGSYEQYF
TRBV18	TRBJ2-5	.	many	TGTGCCAGCAGTCCCTACCAAGAGACCCAGTACTTC	CASSPYQETQYF
TRBV5-1	TRBJ1-1	.	many	TGCGCCAGCAGCTTTGCAGGGATGAACACTGAAGCTTTCTTT	CASSFAGMNTEAFF
TRBV15	TRBJ1-4	.	.	TGTGCCACCAGCAACCAGGGCGCAACTAATGAAAAACTGTTTTTT	CATSNQGATNEKLFF
TRBV25-1	TRBJ1-2	TRBD1	many	TGTGCCAGTCAGGGGGAACCTAACTATGGCTACACCTTC	CASQGEPNYGYTF
TRBV7-2	TRBJ1-1	TRBD1	many	TGTGCCAGCAGCTCCCAACAGGGGCGGGACACTGAAGCTTTCTTT	CASSSQQGRDTEAFF
TRBV14	TRBJ2-7	.	many	TGTGCCAGCAGCCAGCCCCTTCGCGGAGCCCACGAGCAGTACTTC	CASSQPLRGAHEQYF
TRBV29-1	TRBJ2-1	.	many	TGCAGCGTTGAGCCCAGCTACAATGAGCAGTTCTTC	CSVEPSYNEQFF
TRBV6-5	TRBJ2-1	TRBD2	many	TGTGCCAGCAGTTTTAGGACTAGCGGGCCAAGGGCTTACAATGAGCAGTTCTTC	CASSFRTSGPRAYNEQFF
TRBV15	TRBJ2-5	.	many	TGTGCCACCAGCAGAAGACTGCAAGAGACCCAGTACTTC	CATSRRLQETQYF
TRBV6-1	TRBJ2-6	.	many	TGTGCCAGCACCCCTACTGGGGCCAACGTCCTGACTTTC	CASTPTGANVLTF
TRBV5-5	TRBJ1-1	.	many	TGTGCCAGCAGCTTGACGGGAGGGTGGGCTGAAGCTTTCTTT	CASSLTGGWAEAFF
TRBV19	TRBJ1-5	.	many	TGTGCCAGTAGCCACCCCCTCCGGCCCCAGCATTTT	CASSHPLRPQHF
TRBV5-1	TRBJ2-7	TRBD2	few	TGCGCCAGCAGCCCAGTTGGCCTAGCGGGAGCCTACGAGCAGTACTTC	CASSPVGLAGAYEQYF
TRBV7-2	TRBJ2-7	.	many	TGTGCCAGCAGCCCTGCTCAAGTTCACGACGAGCAGTACTTC	CASSPAQVHDEQYF
TRBV20-1	TRBJ1-1	TRBD1	.	TGCAGTGCTAGACCGACAGGGGGAAGGGGGAGCACTGAAGCTTTCTTT	CSARPTGGRGSTEAFF
TRBV5-5	TRBJ1-1	.	many	TGTGCCAGCAGCCGGGGGGGACAAGAGAACACTGAAGCTTTCTTT	CASSRGGQENTEAFF
TRBV10-3	TRBJ2-7	.	many	TGTGCCATCAGGGGTGGGGGAAACTCCTACGAGCAGTACTTC	CAIRGGGNSYEQYF
TRBV24-1	TRBJ2-1	TRBD1	.	TGTGCCACCAGTGACCCGCGGACAGGGTGGGTCAATGAGCAGTTCTTC	CATSDPRTGWVNEQFF
TRBV23-1	TRBJ2-3	.	few	TGCGCCAGCAGTCAATCGAACAGGGCGGATGGCACAGATACGCAGTATTTT	CASSQSNRADGTDTQYF
TRBV5-6	TRBJ2-7	TRBD2	many	TGTGCCAGCAGCAAAGGGACTAGCGGGATAGGGCAGTACTTC	CASSKGTSGIGQYF